This T cell receptor (beta chain) stems from a study of blood T cell repertoires in COVID-19. The overall study: From T cells, B-cell-depleted T cells, or PBMCs came the material, which was cDNA or gDNA.

The V end was cut by 1 base, the J end by 0 bases, with 6 bases between. Per the germline V gene, CDR1 is LNHNV and CDR2 is YYDKDF (reference sequence). The CDR3 is 15 residues long. The table lists this clone with a count of one. In the original workflow: For nucleated cells, counts were estimated from reference gene primer amplification. The method was immunoSEQ multiplex PCR; TCRdb's version includes in-frame clones alone and lacks a portion of them. The V and J calls and clone size were taken over from that table, and D and trimming were inferred from the DNA. The sample consists of 40,000 to 55,000 clones, 86% of them appearing once.

The chain is built from TRBV15 and TRBJ2-2; no definite D call. Sequenced sample: peripheral blood. This sequence was found in a human donor in a cohort sampled during active COVID-19. CDR3 coding DNA: TGTGCCACCAGCAGAGGGTTAGCGAACACCGGGGAGCTGTTTTTT. Protein: CATSRGLANTGELFF.